This record concerns one T cell receptor beta chain sequence. The sample is drawn from a study of blood T cell repertoires in COVID-19. Turning to the study itself: Sites in the United States, Italy and Spain provided acute and convalescent COVID-19 samples. From T cells, B-cell-depleted T cells, or PBMCs came the material, which was cDNA or gDNA.

CDR1 MGHRA and CDR2 YSYEKL come from the germline V gene. There are 20 residues in the CDR3. V dropped 4 bases and J dropped 6; count of bases not matched to a gene: 19. As processed by the authors: Amplification of reference gene primers provided the estimated nucleated cell counts. The table came from immunoSEQ multiplex PCR; TCRdb's copy has only in-frame clones and leaves some out. That table furnishes V, J and clone size, whereas the DNA furnished D and trimming. The sample consists of under 200,000 clones, 65% to 85% of them appearing once. This chain uses TRBV4-1 with TRBJ2-1; TRBD2 matches 12 bases. Sample: peripheral blood. The clonotype was recovered from a man between 70 and 80 years old with active or convalescent COVID-19. DNA for the CDR3: TGCGCCAGCAGCCCCCTCGGAGAGCTAGCGGGAGGGCTTTGGGGCAATGAGCAGTTCTTC. This gives the protein CASSPLGELAGGLWGNEQFF.